Listed below are T cell receptor beta chains from one sample, sequenced in a study of blood T cell repertoires in COVID-19. Assay used: immunoSEQ multiplex PCR; TCRdb lists only in-frame clones, some missing. The sample contains some 150,000 clones, around nine tenths of which appear only once. The specimen sequenced was peripheral blood. All receptors derive from a woman aged 50 to 60 with active or convalescent COVID-19. CDR3s include the opening cysteine and the closing phenylalanine or tryptophan. The order of the fields is V gene, D gene, clone size, J gene, CDR3 DNA, CDR3 protein. The D gene is left open where the match is weak. A clone size is listed for some rows: how often the clone was seen (once, few, many), or a class if it is expanded.

TRBV5-4	NA	NA	TRBJ1-1	TGTGCCAGCAGCCTCAGAGGCACTGAAGCTTTCTTT	CASSLRGTEAFF
TRBV30	TRBD1	NA	TRBJ2-3	TGTGCCTGGAGTGTACGAACCAGGTTGTGGGGACAGGGGGCAGGCACAGATACGCAGTATTTT	CAWSVRTRLWGQGAGTDTQYF
TRBV19	NA	NA	TRBJ1-5	TGTGCCAGTAGTCCGATCCAGGGGACTAGCAATCAGCCCCAGCATTTT	CASSPIQGTSNQPQHF
TRBV6-6	TRBD1	NA	TRBJ1-2	TGTGCCAGCAGGCCTACCGGGACAGACGTCTATGGCTACACCTTC	CASRPTGTDVYGYTF
TRBV18	TRBD2	NA	TRBJ2-1	TGTGCCAGCTCACTATCACTAGCGGGCGACAATGAGCAGTTCTTC	CASSLSLAGDNEQFF
TRBV7-2	NA	NA	TRBJ1-5	TGTGCCAGCAGCTTAGGCCAGGGCGGACGCCAGCCCCAGCATTTT	CASSLGQGGRQPQHF
TRBV19	TRBD1	NA	TRBJ1-1	TGTGCCAGTAAGTGGGGCGCCGGGACAGGGGGGGACACTGAAGCTTTCTTT	CASKWGAGTGGDTEAFF
TRBV5-5	NA	NA	TRBJ2-3	TGTGCCAGCAGCTTGGCAGGGCGATACACAGATACGCAGTATTTT	CASSLAGRYTDTQYF
TRBV6-5	TRBD1	NA	TRBJ2-7	TGTGCCAGCAGTTACTCGAGACAGGGCCCCTACGAGCAGTACTTC	CASSYSRQGPYEQYF
TRBV6-5	NA	once	TRBJ2-3	TGTGCCAGCAGTTCCCCCGGGGACACAGATACGCAGTATTTT	CASSSPGDTDTQYF
TRBV5-1	TRBD2	NA	TRBJ2-3	TGCGCCAGCAGCCCCCTTTGGACTAGCGGGGGGATATACACAGATACGCAGTATTTT	CASSPLWTSGGIYTDTQYF
TRBV2	NA	NA	TRBJ1-3	TGTGCCAGCAGTGTAATGGGGCTCAGAGGAAACACCATATATTTT	CASSVMGLRGNTIYF
TRBV3-1/TRBV3-2	NA	NA	TRBJ1-1	TGTGCCAGCAGCGGACGGGGGAGGACTGAAGCTTTCTTT	CASSGRGRTEAFF
TRBV18	TRBD1	NA	TRBJ1-5	TGTGCCAGCTCTCCGGCTCAGGGGGACAATCAGCCCCAGCATTTT	CASSPAQGDNQPQHF
TRBV4-1	NA	once	TRBJ2-5	TGCGCCAGCAGCCAGTTGGGAGGACCGGAGACCCAGTACTTC	CASSQLGGPETQYF
TRBV18	NA	NA	TRBJ1-5	TGTGCCAGCTCACCGGAGGTTAATCAGCCCCAGCATTTT	CASSPEVNQPQHF
TRBV7-9	TRBD1	NA	TRBJ2-7	TGTGCCAGCAGATACGGGACAGGTAGATACGAGCAGTACTTC	CASRYGTGRYEQYF
TRBV28	NA	NA	TRBJ1-1	TGTGCCAGCAGTCGCCCGGGGGCGGGGGGTTTCTTT	CASSRPGAGGFF
TRBV6-5	NA	NA	TRBJ1-1	TGTGCCAGCAGTTCGACAGCAACTGAAGCTTTCTTT	CASSSTATEAFF
TRBV19	TRBD1	NA	TRBJ1-1	TGTGCCAGTAAACAGGGGGCGGACACTGAAGCTTTCTTT	CASKQGADTEAFF
TRBV18	NA	once	TRBJ1-1	TGTGCCAGCTCACCACCGGGGCAGGGTACGTCTGAAGCTTTCTTT	CASSPPGQGTSEAFF
TRBV6-6	TRBD2	NA	TRBJ2-7	TGTGCCAGCAGTTACGGTCTAGCGGGGAGCTCCTACGAGCAGTACTTC	CASSYGLAGSSYEQYF
TRBV7-2	NA	NA	TRBJ1-1	TGTGCCAGCAGCTTAAACCCGACAGTAATTGCTGAAGCTTTCTTT	CASSLNPTVIAEAFF
TRBV7-9	NA	NA	TRBJ1-1	TGTGCCAGCAGCTCCTCCGCGGGCAACACTGAAGCTTTCTTT	CASSSSAGNTEAFF